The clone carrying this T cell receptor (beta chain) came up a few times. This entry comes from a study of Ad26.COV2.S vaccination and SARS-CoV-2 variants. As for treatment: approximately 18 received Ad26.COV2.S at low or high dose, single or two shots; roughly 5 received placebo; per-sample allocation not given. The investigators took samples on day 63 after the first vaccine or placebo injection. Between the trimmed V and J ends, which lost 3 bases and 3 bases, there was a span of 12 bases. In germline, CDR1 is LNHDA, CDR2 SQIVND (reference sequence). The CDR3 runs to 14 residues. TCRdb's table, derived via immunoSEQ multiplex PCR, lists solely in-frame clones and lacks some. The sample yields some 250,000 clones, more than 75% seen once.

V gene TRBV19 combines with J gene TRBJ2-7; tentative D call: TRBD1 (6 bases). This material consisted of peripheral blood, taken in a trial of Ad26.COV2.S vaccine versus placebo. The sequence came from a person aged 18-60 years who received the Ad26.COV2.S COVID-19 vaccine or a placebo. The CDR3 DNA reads TGTGCCAGTAGTATTGGTCAGGGGTTCTACGAGCAGTACTTC. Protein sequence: CASSIGQGFYEQYF.